What follows is one TCR beta chain and its context. The data are from a study of shared clonotypes between healthy human individuals. Turning to the study itself: Researchers assigned three CD4 naive, three CD4 memory, two CD8 naive and one CD8 memory plate to each donor.

The V gene lost 5 bases and the J gene lost 7 bases, with 8 bases spanning the gap. This CDR3 spans 11 amino acids. Germline CDR1 is SGHTA and CDR2 is FQGNSA. Running of the assay took place at deep level. TCRdb's copy holds only in-frame clones and misses some; the assay was immunoSEQ multiplex PCR. The data hold some 2,000,000 clones, with 90% to 96% observed a single time. The chain employs TRBV7-2 and TRBJ2-5; D is perhaps TRBD1 (6 bases). Sequenced material: naive CD4+ T cells sorted from blood. Subset denoted: CD45RA+ positively selected. The source of this sequence is a man aged 18 to 30 in good health. This CDR3 is CASSATGTQYF. The CDR3 coding sequence is TGTGCCAGCAGCGCGACAGGGACCCAGTACTTC.